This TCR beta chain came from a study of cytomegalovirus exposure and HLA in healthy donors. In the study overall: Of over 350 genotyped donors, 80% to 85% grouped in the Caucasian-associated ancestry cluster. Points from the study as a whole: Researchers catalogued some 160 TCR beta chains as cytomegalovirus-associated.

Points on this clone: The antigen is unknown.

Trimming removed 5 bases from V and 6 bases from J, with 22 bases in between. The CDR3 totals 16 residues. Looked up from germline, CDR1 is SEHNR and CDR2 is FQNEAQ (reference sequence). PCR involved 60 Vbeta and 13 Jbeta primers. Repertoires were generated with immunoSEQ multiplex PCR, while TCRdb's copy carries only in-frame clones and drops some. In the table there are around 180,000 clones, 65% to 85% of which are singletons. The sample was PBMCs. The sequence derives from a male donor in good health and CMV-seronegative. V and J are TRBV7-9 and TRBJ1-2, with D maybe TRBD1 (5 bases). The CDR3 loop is CASSDPGQGNYDGYTF. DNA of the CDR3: TGTGCCAGCAGCGACCCTGGCCAGGGTAACTATGATGGCTACACCTTC. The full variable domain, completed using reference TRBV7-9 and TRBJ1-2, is DTGVSQNPRHKITKRGQNVTFRCDPISEHNRLYWYRQTLGQGPEFLTYFQNEAQLEKSRLLSDRFSAERPKGSFSTLEIQRTEQGDSAMYLCASSDPGQGNYDGYTFGSGTRLTVV.